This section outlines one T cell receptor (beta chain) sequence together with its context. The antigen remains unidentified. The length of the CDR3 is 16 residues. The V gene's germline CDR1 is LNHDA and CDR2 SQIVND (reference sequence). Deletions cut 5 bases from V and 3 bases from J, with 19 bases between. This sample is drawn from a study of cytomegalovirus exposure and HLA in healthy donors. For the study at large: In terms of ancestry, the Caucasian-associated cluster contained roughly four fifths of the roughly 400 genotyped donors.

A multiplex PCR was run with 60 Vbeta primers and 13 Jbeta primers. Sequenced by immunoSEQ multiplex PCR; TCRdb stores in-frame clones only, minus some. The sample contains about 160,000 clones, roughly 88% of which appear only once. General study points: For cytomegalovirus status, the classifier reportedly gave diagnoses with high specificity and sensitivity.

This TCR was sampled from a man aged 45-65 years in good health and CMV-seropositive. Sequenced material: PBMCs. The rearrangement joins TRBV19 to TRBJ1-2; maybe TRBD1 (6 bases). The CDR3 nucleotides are TGTGCCAGTAGTCAATACTCAGGGGCAACGGACTATGGCTACACCTTC. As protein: CASSQYSGATDYGYTF. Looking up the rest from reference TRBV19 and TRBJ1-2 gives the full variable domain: DGGITQSPKYLFRKEGQNVTLSCEQNLNHDAMYWYRQDPGQGLRLIYYSQIVNDFQKGDIAEGYSVSREKKESFPLTVTSAQKNPTAFYLCASSQYSGATDYGYTFGSGTRLTVV.